A selection of T cell receptor beta chains follows, all from one sample in a study of STAT3 mutations in large granular lymphocyte leukemia. The table came from immunoSEQ multiplex PCR; TCRdb's copy has only in-frame clones and leaves some out. Of 20,000 to 30,000 clones in the sample, 94% were seen once. Material for sequencing was peripheral blood mononuclear cells. The receptors here all came from a man aged 35 to 55 with T-cell large granular lymphocyte leukemia. Some clones in this sample may be carry-over from other donors' samples. CDR3s include the opening cysteine and the closing phenylalanine or tryptophan. The order of the fields is CDR3 protein, CDR3 DNA, J gene, D gene, CDR3 length, V gene, clone size. A D gene is named only where the DNA matches it firmly. A row's size may be missing; if present it is once, few, many or a size class.

CASSVEARVYEQYF | TGTGCCAGCAGCGTTGAGGCGAGAGTGTACGAGCAGTACTTC | TRBJ2-7 | . | 14 | TRBV9 | .
CASSYSAKNTEAFF | TGTGCCAGCAGTTACTCGGCAAAGAACACTGAAGCTTTCTTT | TRBJ1-1 | . | 14 | TRBV6-5 | .
CATSSRSYEKLFF | TGTGCCACCAGCAGCCGCTCCTATGAAAAACTGTTTTTT | TRBJ1-4 | . | 13 | TRBV15 | .
CASSPTGDQPQHF | TGTGCCAGCAGCCCCACAGGGGATCAGCCCCAGCATTTT | TRBJ1-5 | TRBD1 | 13 | TRBV11-2 | .
CASRIESLGYTF | TGTGCCAGCAGGATCGAGTCTCTTGGCTACACCTTC | TRBJ1-2 | . | 12 | TRBV28 | .
CASSFESGSRGNEQFF | TGTGCCAGCAGCTTTGAGTCAGGGTCCCGGGGGAATGAGCAGTTCTTC | TRBJ2-1 | . | 16 | TRBV5-4 | .
CASSSRGGNQPQHF | TGTGCCAGCAGTTCACGGGGGGGCAATCAGCCCCAGCATTTT | TRBJ1-5 | . | 14 | TRBV6-5 | .
CASSPGTGFYEQYF | TGTGCCAGCAGTCCCGGGACAGGGTTCTACGAGCAGTACTTC | TRBJ2-7 | TRBD1 | 14 | TRBV27 | .
CASSESDRGGSDTQYF | TGTGCCAGCAGTGAAAGCGACAGGGGAGGCTCAGATACGCAGTATTTT | TRBJ2-3 | TRBD1 | 16 | TRBV2 | .
CASSLGWGQSGQYF | TGTGCCAGCAGCCTTGGGTGGGGACAGTCGGGGCAGTACTTC | TRBJ2-7 | TRBD1 | 14 | TRBV14 | once
CASSLGLDQPQHF | TGTGCCAGCAGCCTCGGTCTGGATCAGCCCCAGCATTTT | TRBJ1-5 | . | 13 | TRBV11-2 | .
CSVDARGMETQYF | TGCAGCGTTGATGCGCGAGGGATGGAGACCCAGTACTTC | TRBJ2-5 | . | 13 | TRBV29-1 | .
CASSLALGETQYF | TGTGCCAGCAGCTTAGCGTTGGGGGAGACCCAGTACTTC | TRBJ2-5 | . | 13 | TRBV7-8 | few
CSVEDESSYNEQFF | TGCAGCGTTGAGGACGAGAGCTCCTACAATGAGCAGTTCTTC | TRBJ2-1 | . | 14 | TRBV29-1 | .
CASSRQSSYNSPLHF | TGTGCCAGCAGTAGACAGAGCTCCTATAATTCACCCCTCCACTTT | TRBJ1-6 | . | 15 | TRBV6-5 | .
CATDTGRAGNQPQHF | TGCGCCACCGACACAGGGCGCGCGGGCAATCAGCCCCAGCATTTT | TRBJ1-5 | . | 15 | TRBV10-2 | .
CSTRTGEGTDTQYF | TGCAGCACCCGGACAGGGGAAGGCACAGATACGCAGTATTTT | TRBJ2-3 | TRBD1 | 14 | TRBV29-1 | .
CASSRDRVLSPLHF | TGTGCCAGCAGCCGGGACAGGGTTCTTTCACCCCTCCACTTT | TRBJ1-6 | TRBD1 | 14 | TRBV5-4 | few
CASSTEQGTEAFF | TGCGCCAGCAGTACAGAACAGGGGACTGAAGCTTTCTTT | TRBJ1-1 | TRBD1 | 13 | TRBV5-1 | .
CASSEETGTDTGELFF | TGCGCCAGCAGTGAGGAGACAGGGACTGACACCGGGGAGCTGTTTTTT | TRBJ2-2 | . | 16 | TRBV10-2 | .
CASSPESVQYF | TGTGCCAGCTCACCAGAATCCGTGCAGTACTTC | TRBJ2-7 | . | 11 | TRBV18 | once
CASSQEPGPYEQYF | TGCGCCAGCAGCCAAGAACCCGGGCCCTACGAGCAGTACTTC | TRBJ2-7 | . | 14 | TRBV4-3 | .
CASSQDRQGGISEKLFF | TGCGCCAGCAGCCAAGATCGACAGGGGGGTATCAGTGAAAAACTGTTTTTT | TRBJ1-4 | TRBD1 | 17 | TRBV4-3 | .
CASSQRQSTDTQYF | TGCGCCAGCAGCCAACGACAGAGCACAGATACGCAGTATTTT | TRBJ2-3 | . | 14 | TRBV5-1 | once
CAWDSGQETQYF | TGTGCCTGGGATAGCGGCCAAGAGACCCAGTACTTC | TRBJ2-5 | . | 12 | TRBV30 | .
CATSNLTGANYGYTF | TGTGCCACCAGCAATCTGACAGGAGCTAACTATGGCTACACCTTC | TRBJ1-2 | . | 15 | TRBV15 | .
CASSFRDRYPGRTGELFF | TGCGCCAGCAGCTTCAGGGACAGGTACCCTGGTAGGACCGGGGAGCTGTTTTTT | TRBJ2-2 | TRBD1 | 18 | TRBV5-1 | .
CASSLAGGLETGELFF | TGTGCCAGCAGCTTAGCGGGGGGGCTGGAGACCGGGGAGCTGTTTTTT | TRBJ2-2 | TRBD2 | 16 | TRBV5-4 | once
CATSREAIGVGALNTGELFF | TGTGCCACCAGCAGAGAGGCTATCGGGGTAGGGGCGTTAAACACCGGGGAGCTGTTTTTT | TRBJ2-2 | . | 20 | TRBV15 | .
CASGRGQYEQYF | TGTGCCAGCGGGAGGGGGCAGTACGAGCAGTACTTC | TRBJ2-7 | . | 12 | TRBV27 | .
CAWSVQVAEKLFF | TGTGCCTGGAGTGTACAAGTTGCGGAAAAACTGTTTTTT | TRBJ1-4 | . | 13 | TRBV30 | .
CASNPGQGVTEAFF | TGTGCCAGTAACCCTGGACAGGGGGTAACTGAAGCTTTCTTT | TRBJ1-1 | TRBD1 | 14 | TRBV19 | once
CASSSEGLYGYTF | TGTGCCAGCAGTTCTGAGGGGCTCTATGGCTACACCTTC | TRBJ1-2 | . | 13 | TRBV27 | .
CASSQVNGQGDINIQYF | TGTGCCAGCAGCCAAGTAAACGGACAGGGGGACATAAACATTCAGTACTTC | TRBJ2-4 | TRBD1 | 17 | TRBV4-2 | .
CASSRGQEYGYTF | TGTGCCAGCAGTCGCGGACAGGAGTATGGCTACACCTTC | TRBJ1-2 | TRBD1 | 13 | TRBV7-9 | .
CASRYRVNTEAFF | TGTGCCAGCAGGTACAGGGTCAACACTGAAGCTTTCTTT | TRBJ1-1 | . | 13 | TRBV6-5 | .
CASSFGTAGGYTF | TGTGCCAGCAGTTTTGGGACTGCCGGCGGCTACACCTTC | TRBJ1-2 | . | 13 | TRBV27 | .
CASSYSNTGELFF | TGTGCCAGCAGTTATTCGAATACCGGGGAGCTGTTTTTT | TRBJ2-2 | . | 13 | TRBV6-5 | once
CASSLSSGGGGYNEQFF | TGTGCCAGCAGTTTATCATCAGGCGGGGGGGGCTACAATGAGCAGTTCTTC | TRBJ2-1 | TRBD2 | 17 | TRBV28 | .
CASRGAGGLTDTQYF | TGTGCCAGCAGGGGAGCGGGGGGCCTCACAGATACGCAGTATTTT | TRBJ2-3 | TRBD2 | 15 | TRBV6-5 | .
CASSPSGGTAGYTF | TGTGCCAGCTCACCGTCGGGCGGGACTGCTGGCTACACCTTC | TRBJ1-2 | . | 14 | TRBV18 | .
CASSTLRINEKLFF | TGTGCCAGTAGTACCCTTAGGATAAATGAAAAACTGTTTTTT | TRBJ1-4 | . | 14 | TRBV19 | .
CASSVDQGKTFF | TGTGCCAGCAGCGTAGATCAGGGTAAAACTTTCTTT | TRBJ1-1 | . | 12 | TRBV9 | few
CASSRTGGDYGYTF | TGTGCCAGCAGCCGGACAGGGGGGGACTATGGCTACACCTTC | TRBJ1-2 | TRBD1 | 14 | TRBV16 | .
CASSRGRTYEQYF | TGTGCCAGCAGTCGGGGCAGAACCTACGAGCAGTACTTC | TRBJ2-7 | . | 13 | TRBV11-3 | .
CAISESTGVGTEAFF | TGTGCCATCAGTGAGTCGACAGGGGTGGGCACTGAAGCTTTCTTT | TRBJ1-1 | TRBD1 | 15 | TRBV10-3 | .
CASSATGALDTQYF | TGTGCCAGCAGCGCCACCGGGGCTTTAGATACGCAGTATTTT | TRBJ2-3 | . | 14 | TRBV9 | .
CASSLLPGVNTEAFF | TGCGCCAGCAGCTTGCTCCCAGGGGTGAACACTGAAGCTTTCTTT | TRBJ1-1 | . | 15 | TRBV5-1 | .
CASSLIQGRSPLHF | TGTGCCAGCAGTCTAATACAGGGGAGATCACCCCTCCACTTT | TRBJ1-6 | TRBD1 | 14 | TRBV6-6 | .
CAWSSGSGGSEDTQYF | TGTGCCTGGAGTTCGGGTAGCGGGGGGTCCGAAGATACGCAGTATTTT | TRBJ2-3 | TRBD2 | 16 | TRBV30 | .
CASSYSPRTVNTEAFF | TGTGCCAGCAGTTACTCCCCCCGGACGGTGAACACTGAAGCTTTCTTT | TRBJ1-1 | . | 16 | TRBV6-5 | once